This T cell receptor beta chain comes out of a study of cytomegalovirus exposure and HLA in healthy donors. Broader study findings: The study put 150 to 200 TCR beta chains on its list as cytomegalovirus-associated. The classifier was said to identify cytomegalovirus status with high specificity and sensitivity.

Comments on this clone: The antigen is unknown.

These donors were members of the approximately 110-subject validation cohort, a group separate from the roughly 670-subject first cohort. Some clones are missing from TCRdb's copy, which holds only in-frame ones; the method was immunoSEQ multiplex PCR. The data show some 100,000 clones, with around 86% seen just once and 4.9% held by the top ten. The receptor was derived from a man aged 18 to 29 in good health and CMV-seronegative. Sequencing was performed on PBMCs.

CDR3 DNA sequence: TGTGCCAGCAGTCTTACGCGGGGCACTGAAGCTTTCTTT. Its protein product is CASSLTRGTEAFF. V usage is TRBV6-5 and J usage is TRBJ1-1; D uncertain. The CDR3 covers 13 residues. V shed 5 bases and J shed 4 bases, with 11 bases lying between them. Germline V gene sequence: CDR1 MNHEY, CDR2 SVGAGI.